This entry lists 19 T cell receptor beta chains sequenced from one sample in a study of molecular identifiers for immune sequencing clone quantification. TCRdb reanalysed the PCR reads using MiXCR and keeps one entry per CDR3 protein. The sample yields some 100,000 distinct CDR3 sequences, 19% seen once. Sample: naive CD8+ T cells from blood, with Jurkat cell RNA spiked in. As for subset: FACS-sorted CD8+CD4-CCR7+CD45RA+ naive T cells. The source is a human donor in good health. Some libraries in this study had Jurkat cell RNA spiked in.

In regard to this clonotype: This may come from a read error, since a much larger clone is one base off. J is TRBJ1-2 and V is TRBV29-1, with 9 positions matching TRBD1. V shed 5 bases, J shed 12 bases, and the junction held 13 bases outside the gene matches. CDR1 and CDR2 from the germline V gene are SQVTM and ANQGSEA. The CDR3 has 13 residues. The CDR3 spells CSVTGTGKEGHTF. CDR3 sequence (DNA): TGCAGCGTTACCGGGACAGGGAAGGAAGGCCACACCTTC.

Concerning this clonotype itself: One junction end does not reproduce the germline sequence, and a read error may be involved. The V gene is TRBV5-1, the J gene TRBJ2-5; the D gene could be TRBD1 or TRBD2 (5 bases each). CDR3 size: 13 residues. CDR1 SGHRS and CDR2 YFSETQ come from the germline V gene. The CDR3 loop reads CTSSLRGQETQYF. The CDR3 nucleotides read TGCACCAGCAGCTTGAGGGGCCAAGAGACCCAGTACTTC.

This clonotype was observed at least ten times. The chain joins TRBV6-2 or TRBV6-3 to TRBJ2-7; D ambiguous. V lost 4 bases, J lost 4 bases, and 8 bases lay in between. CDR1 MNHEY and CDR2 SVGEGT come from the germline V gene. This CDR3 has 12 residues. CDR3: CASSWGVYEQYF. The CDR3 coding sequence is TGTGCCAGCAGTTGGGGTGTGTACGAGCAGTACTTC.

This clonotype appeared a few times. With a much larger clone just one base away, this may be a read error. V usage is TRBV28 and J usage is TRBJ2-2; 7 bases line up with TRBD1. The V gene's germline CDR1 is MDHEN and CDR2 SYDVKM. CDR3 size: 15 residues. The CDR3 loop reads CVSSSTGSYTGELFF. CDR3 bases: TGTGTCAGCAGTTCGACAGGGTCCTACACCGGGGAGCTGTTTTTT.

With respect to this clonotype: A much larger clone is a single base away; this may be a read error. The chain has TRBV7-6 and TRBJ2-7, with D possibly being TRBD2 (6 bases). Germline CDR1 reads SGHVS; CDR2 reads FNYEAQ. The CDR3 totals 16 residues. CDR3 in DNA: TGTGCCAGCAGCCCAACCCTAGCGAGAGAAACGTACGTGCAGTACTTC. Protein: CASSPTLARETYVQYF.

This clonotype was detected ten times or more. V is TRBV27 and J is TRBJ1-5; D perhaps matches TRBD1 (5 bases). The CDR3 sequence is 16 residues long. Trimming took off 2 bases at V and 2 bases at J, with 13 bases between the two ends. Germline CDR1 is MNHEY and CDR2 is SMNVEV (reference sequence). The chain's CDR3 is CASSLRGASRNQPQHF. The CDR3 DNA follows: TGTGCCAGCAGTTTACGAGGGGCGAGCCGCAATCAGCCCCAGCATTTT.

This clonotype has a handful of counts. At one boundary the junction diverges from the germline segment, which might be a read error. The chain is built from TRBV28 and TRBJ2-2, with 11 bases identical to TRBD1. CDR1 and CDR2 (germline): MDHEN, SYDVKM. This CDR3 is built from 18 residues. The CDR3 region has the DNA TGTGCCAGCAGTACAACCCCGGACAGGGGGCAGGACACCGGGGAGCTGCTTTTT. As protein: CASSTTPDRGQDTGELLF.

This clonotype was counted between two and nine times. Sequence at one end of the junction differs from germline and may be a read error. The V call is TRBV27, the J call TRBJ2-7; D possibly uses TRBD1 or TRBD2 (6 bases each). The CDR3 totals 16 residues. Germline V CDR1 and CDR2: MNHEY, SMNVEV (reference sequence). This CDR3 reads CACSLGGGAGGYEQYF. CDR3 nucleotides: TGTGCCTGCAGTTTAGGGGGAGGAGCGGGTGGATACGAGCAGTACTTC.

A note on this clonotype: This clone may be a read error of a much larger clone one base away. The chain employs TRBV7-8 and TRBJ1-5; no definite D call. The V gene lost 1 base and the J gene lost 7 bases, with 8 bases spanning the gap. Germline loops: CDR1 SGHVS, CDR2 FQNEAQ. This CDR3 contains 13 residues. The DNA for the CDR3 is TGTGCCAGCAGCTTAGAGGGTTGGCAGCCCCAGCATTTT. Translating gives CASSLEGWQPQHF.

This clonotype was observed at least ten times. V and J are TRBV7-2 and TRBJ1-6, with D perhaps matching TRBD1 (6 bases). In germline, CDR1 is SGHTA, CDR2 FQGNSA. The CDR3 is made up of 16 amino acids. V lost 6 bases to trimming and J lost 3 bases, with 15 bases between them. The CDR3 DNA follows: TGTGCCAGCAGGGCCGGGACACCCCTCTATAATTCACCCCTCCACTTT. Amino acids: CASRAGTPLYNSPLHF.

This clonotype was observed at least ten times. CDR3 nucleotides: TGTGCCAGCAGCTTAAGTGGTCCTGGCAATCAGCCCCAGCATTTT. Protein sequence: CASSLSGPGNQPQHF. The V and J genes are TRBV7-9 and TRBJ1-5; D remains ambiguous. CDR3 length equals 15 residues. Deletions cut 2 bases from V and 2 bases from J, with 10 bases between. Per germline, CDR1 SEHNR and CDR2 FQNEAQ (reference sequence).

The sample holds many counts of this clonotype. The V gene is TRBV7-2, the J gene TRBJ2-1, with D possibly being TRBD2 (6 bases). The CDR3 spans 17 residues. The germline V gene encodes CDR1 SGHTA and CDR2 FQGNSA. V lost 3 bases, J lost 7 bases, and 22 bases lay in between. The CDR3 reads CASSFLPGLPLRNEQFF. DNA for the CDR3: TGTGCCAGCAGCTTTCTTCCGGGACTCCCTTTGAGGAATGAGCAGTTCTTC.

A word on this clonotype: A much larger clone lies one base from this, so it may be a read error. CDR3 loop: CASSLAGGSTGELFF. CDR3 bases: TGTGCCAGCAGCTTAGCCGGGGGTTCCACCGGGGAGCTGTTTTTT. This rearrangement joins TRBV7-9 to TRBJ2-2; D might be TRBD2 (6 bases). V shed 0 bases and J shed 4 bases, with 9 bases lying between them. CDR1 is SEHNR and CDR2 is FQNEAQ in the germline V gene (reference sequence). The CDR3 length is 15 residues.

About this clonotype: A single base separates this from a much larger clone, so it may be a read error. The chain couples TRBV12-3 or TRBV12-4 to TRBJ2-1; possible D gene TRBD1, 7 bases. Trimming removed 4 bases from V and 15 bases from J, with 13 bases in between. The CDR3 consists of 11 residues. In nucleotides, the CDR3 is TGTGCCAGCAGTTACCAGGGGGGCCGGTTCTTC. Its protein product is CASSYQGGRFF.

The table lists this clonotype with many counts. The rearrangement joins TRBV7-9 to TRBJ2-3; unclear D gene. The CDR3 has 14 residues. V shed 1 base and J shed 4 bases, with 9 bases lying between them. CDR1 is SEHNR and CDR2 is FQNEAQ in the germline V gene (reference sequence). CDR3 amino acids: CASSLDSAADTQYF. CDR3 coding DNA: TGTGCCAGCAGCTTAGACAGTGCGGCAGATACGCAGTATTTT. Full variable domain (missing parts from reference TRBV7-9 and TRBJ2-3): DTGVSQNPRHKITKRGQNVTFRCDPISEHNRLYWYRQTLGQGPEFLTYFQNEAQLEKSRLLSDRFSAERPKGSFSTLEIQRTEQGDSAMYLCASSLDSAADTQYFGPGTRLTVL.

This clonotype appeared many times. The V gene is TRBV5-8, the J gene TRBJ2-7; D may be TRBD2 (6 bases). The CDR3 runs to 15 residues. V dropped 1 base and J dropped 2 bases, with 13 bases sitting between them. Germline V gene sequence: CDR1 SGHTS, CDR2 YDEGEE. CDR3 DNA: TGTGCCAGCAGCTTGCAGGCTGGGAGGACCTACGAGCAGTACTTC. Protein product: CASSLQAGRTYEQYF.

There are many counts of this clonotype. The rearrangement uses TRBV2 and TRBJ2-5, with TRBD1 identical over 8 bases. CDR1 SNHLY and CDR2 FYNNEI come from the germline V gene. After removal of 3 bases from V and 5 bases from J, the junction contained 11 bases not matched to a gene. This CDR3 contains 16 residues. CDR3 coding DNA: TGTGCCAGCAGTGATCCCAGGACAGGGTCCCGGGAGACCCAGTACTTC. Protein product: CASSDPRTGSRETQYF.

About this clonotype itself: A much larger clone sits a single nucleotide away, making a read error possible. The conserved final phenylalanine or tryptophan is absent from the CDR3, which likely points to a read error. Here the CDR3 reads CASRFDSNYGYTY. As DNA, the CDR3 is TGTGCCAGCAGGTTTGACAGTAACTATGGCTACACCTAC. V and J are TRBV5-5 and TRBJ1-2; possibly TRBD1 for D (5 bases). Germline values: CDR1 SGHKS, CDR2 YYEKEE (reference sequence). The CDR3 totals 13 residues. Trimming left V 5 bases short and J 1 base short, with 9 bases between.

This clonotype has at least ten counts. The chain has TRBV9 and TRBJ2-2, with 7 nucleotides matching TRBD2. This CDR3 has 16 amino acids. With V trimmed by 4 bases and J by 5 bases, 11 bases remained unmatched. Germline V gene sequence: CDR1 SGDLS, CDR2 YYNGEE. The CDR3 DNA reads as TGTGCCAGCAGCCCCAGTAGCGGTAGCGGGACCGGGGAGCTGTTTTTT. It translates to CASSPSSGSGTGELFF.